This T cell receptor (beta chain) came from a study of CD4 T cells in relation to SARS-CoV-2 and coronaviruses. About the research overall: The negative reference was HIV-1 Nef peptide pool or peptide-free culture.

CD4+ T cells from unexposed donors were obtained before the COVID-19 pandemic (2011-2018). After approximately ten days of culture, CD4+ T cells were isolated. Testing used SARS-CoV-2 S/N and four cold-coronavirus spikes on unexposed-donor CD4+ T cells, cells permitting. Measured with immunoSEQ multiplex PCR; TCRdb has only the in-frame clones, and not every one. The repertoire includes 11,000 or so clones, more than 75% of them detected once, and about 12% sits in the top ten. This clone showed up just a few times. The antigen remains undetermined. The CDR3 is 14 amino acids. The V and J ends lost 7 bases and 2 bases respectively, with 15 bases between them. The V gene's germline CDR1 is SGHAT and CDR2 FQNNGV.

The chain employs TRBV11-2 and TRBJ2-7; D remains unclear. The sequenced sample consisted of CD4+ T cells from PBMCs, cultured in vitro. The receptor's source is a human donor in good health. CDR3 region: CASTNLFKPYEQYF. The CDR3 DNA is TGTGCCAGCACCAATCTTTTTAAGCCCTACGAGCAGTACTTC.